This note documents a single T cell receptor beta chain sequence. Antigen: not known. This record comes from a study of T cell responses to AZD1222 COVID-19 vaccine. General observations from the study: The donors showed a predominance of white British ancestry and of females, with possible underestimation of clonal diversity. Close to half of all spike-specific TCRs reportedly target regions of the variants that are unmutated. Repertoire sampling occurred only after the peak T cell response. An increase in Spike-specific TCR breadth and depth was observed after two AZD1222 doses.

Assay: immunoSEQ multiplex PCR; the TCRdb copy retains only in-frame clones and omits some. The sample yields fewer than 110,000 clones, 75% to 95% seen once. Sequenced here: peripheral blood, sampled 28 days after the second AZD1222 dose. The receptor was isolated from an adult who received the AZD1222 COVID-19 vaccine.

The CDR3 DNA reads as TGTGCCAGCACCTCTAGGGCGAGCAACTATGGCTACACCTTC. This sequence encodes CASTSRASNYGYTF. The rearrangement uses TRBV28 and TRBJ1-2; D uncertain. CDR3 length equals 14 residues. The V and J ends lost 7 bases and 2 bases respectively, with 14 bases between them. Germline CDR1 and CDR2: MDHEN and SYDVKM.